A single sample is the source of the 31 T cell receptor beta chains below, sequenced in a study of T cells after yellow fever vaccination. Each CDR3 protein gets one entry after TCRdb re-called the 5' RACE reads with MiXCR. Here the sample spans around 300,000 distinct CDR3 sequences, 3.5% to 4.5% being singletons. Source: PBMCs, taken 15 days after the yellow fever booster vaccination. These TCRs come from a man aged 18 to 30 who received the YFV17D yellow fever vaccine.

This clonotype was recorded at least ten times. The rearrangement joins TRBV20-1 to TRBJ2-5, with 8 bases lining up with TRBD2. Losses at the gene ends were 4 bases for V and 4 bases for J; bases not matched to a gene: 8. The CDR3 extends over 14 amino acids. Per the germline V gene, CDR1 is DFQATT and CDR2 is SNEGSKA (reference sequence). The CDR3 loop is CSANPSGGSETQYF. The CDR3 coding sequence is TGCAGTGCTAATCCCAGCGGGGGTTCAGAGACCCAGTACTTC.

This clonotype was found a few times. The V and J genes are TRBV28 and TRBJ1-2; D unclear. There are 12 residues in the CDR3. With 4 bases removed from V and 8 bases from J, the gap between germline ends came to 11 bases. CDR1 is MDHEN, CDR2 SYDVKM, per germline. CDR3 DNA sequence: TGTGCCAGCAGTTCAGGTTTAAGGGGCTACACCTTC. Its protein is CASSSGLRGYTF.

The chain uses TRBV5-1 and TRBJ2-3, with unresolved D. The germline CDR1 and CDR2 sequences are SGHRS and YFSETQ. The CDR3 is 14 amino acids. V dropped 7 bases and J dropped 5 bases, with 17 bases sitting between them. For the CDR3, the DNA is TGCGCCAGCCGGCGGAATCTCGGTGGAGATACGCAGTATTTT. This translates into CASRRNLGGDTQYF.

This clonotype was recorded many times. The CDR3 loop reads CASSRRDSHEQYF. In DNA form, the CDR3 reads TGTGCCAGCAGCCGTCGGGACAGCCATGAGCAGTACTTC. The V and J genes are TRBV7-9 and TRBJ2-7, with 7 bases identical to TRBD1. The CDR3 loop spans 13 amino acids. V was pared by 5 bases and J by 7 bases, with 8 bases of the junction left unmatched. In germline, CDR1 is SEHNR, CDR2 FQNEAQ (reference sequence). Variable domain in full (rest from reference TRBV7-9 and TRBJ2-7): DTGVSQNPRHKITKRGQNVTFRCDPISEHNRLYWYRQTLGQGPEFLTYFQNEAQLEKSRLLSDRFSAERPKGSFSTLEIQRTEQGDSAMYLCASSRRDSHEQYFGPGTRLTVT.

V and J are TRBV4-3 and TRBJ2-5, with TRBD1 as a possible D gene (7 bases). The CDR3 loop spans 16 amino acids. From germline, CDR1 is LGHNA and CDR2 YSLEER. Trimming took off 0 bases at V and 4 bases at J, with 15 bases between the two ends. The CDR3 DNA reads TGCGCCAGCAGCCAAGAAAGGGGGCAGGGAGGAGAGACCCAGTACTTC. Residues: CASSQERGQGGETQYF.

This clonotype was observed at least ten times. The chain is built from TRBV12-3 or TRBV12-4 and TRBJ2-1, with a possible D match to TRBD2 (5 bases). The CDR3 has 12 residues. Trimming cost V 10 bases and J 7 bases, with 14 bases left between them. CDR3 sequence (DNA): TGTGCCACTTCACCCGGGGAAAATGAGCAGTTCTTC. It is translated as CATSPGENEQFF.

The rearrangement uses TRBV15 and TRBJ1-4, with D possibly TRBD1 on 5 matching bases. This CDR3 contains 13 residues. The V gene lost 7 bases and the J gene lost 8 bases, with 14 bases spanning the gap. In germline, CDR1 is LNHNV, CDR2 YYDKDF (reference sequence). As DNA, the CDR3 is TGTGCCACCACATCAGGGACTCGAGAAAAACTGTTTTTT. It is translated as CATTSGTREKLFF. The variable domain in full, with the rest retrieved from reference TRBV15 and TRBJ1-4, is DAMVIQNPRYQVTQFGKPVTLSCSQTLNHNVMYWYQQKSSQAPKLLFHYYDKDFNNEADTPDNFQSRRPNTSFCFLDIRSPGLGDTAMYLCATTSGTREKLFFGSGTQLSVL.

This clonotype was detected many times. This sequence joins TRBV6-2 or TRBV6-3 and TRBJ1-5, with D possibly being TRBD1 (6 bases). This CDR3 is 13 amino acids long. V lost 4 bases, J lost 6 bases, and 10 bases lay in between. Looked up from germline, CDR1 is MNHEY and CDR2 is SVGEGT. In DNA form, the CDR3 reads TGTGCCAGCAGTTCTTCAGGGGCTCAGCCCCAGCATTTT. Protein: CASSSSGAQPQHF.

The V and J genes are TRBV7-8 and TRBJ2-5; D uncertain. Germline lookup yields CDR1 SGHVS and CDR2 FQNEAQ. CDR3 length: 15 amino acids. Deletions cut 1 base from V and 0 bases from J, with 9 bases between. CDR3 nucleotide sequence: TGTGCCAGCAGCTTAGGGGCGAGTCACCAAGAGACCCAGTACTTC. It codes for CASSLGASHQETQYF. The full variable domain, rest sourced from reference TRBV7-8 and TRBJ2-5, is GAGVSQSPRYKVAKRGQDVALRCDPISGHVSLFWYQQALGQGPEFLTYFQNEAQLDKSGLPSDRFFAERPEGSVSTLKIQRTQQEDSAVYLCASSLGASHQETQYFGPGTRLLVL.

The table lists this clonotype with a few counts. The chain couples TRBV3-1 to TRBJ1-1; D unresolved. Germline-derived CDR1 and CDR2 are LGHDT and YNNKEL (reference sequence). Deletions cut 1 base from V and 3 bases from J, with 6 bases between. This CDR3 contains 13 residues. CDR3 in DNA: TGTGCCAGCAGCCAAGTCCCAGACACTGAAGCTTTCTTT. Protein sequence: CASSQVPDTEAFF.

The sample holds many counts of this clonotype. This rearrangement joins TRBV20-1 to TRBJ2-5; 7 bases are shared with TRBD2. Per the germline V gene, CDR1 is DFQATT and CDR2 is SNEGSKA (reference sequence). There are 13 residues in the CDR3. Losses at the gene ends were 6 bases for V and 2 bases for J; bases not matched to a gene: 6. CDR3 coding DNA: TGCAGTGCGAGATCGCGGGGGCAAGAGACCCAGTACTTC. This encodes CSARSRGQETQYF.

As DNA, the CDR3 is TGTGCCAGCAGCCCCCTCGAGCGGGGGGGCGGGGATACGCAGTATTTT. Its protein is CASSPLERGGGDTQYF. V and J are TRBV3-1 and TRBJ2-3, with 10 bases identical to TRBD2. In germline, CDR1 is LGHDT, CDR2 YNNKEL (reference sequence). The CDR3 length is 16 residues. The J segment lost 6 bases and the V segment lost 4 bases, leaving 10 bases of the junction unmatched.

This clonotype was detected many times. CDR3 in DNA: TGCGCCAGCACTCAGGGCCCTTCCAGGCAGCCCCAGCATTTT. Translated: CASTQGPSRQPQHF. The V and J genes are TRBV4-1 and TRBJ1-5; TRBD1 might be the D (5 bases). The CDR3 is made up of 14 amino acids. Between the trimmed V and J ends, which lost 7 bases and 7 bases, there was a span of 17 bases. Germline CDR1 and CDR2: MGHRA and YSYEKL.

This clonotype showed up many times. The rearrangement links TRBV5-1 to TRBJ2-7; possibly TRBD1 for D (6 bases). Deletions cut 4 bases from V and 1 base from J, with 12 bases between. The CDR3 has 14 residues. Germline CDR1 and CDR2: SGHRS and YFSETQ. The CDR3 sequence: CASSTQTGSYEQYF. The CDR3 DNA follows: TGCGCCAGCAGCACCCAAACAGGGTCCTACGAGCAGTACTTC.

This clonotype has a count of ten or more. In nucleotides, the CDR3 is TGTGCCAGCAGCCAAGACTACGAGCAGTACTTC. Protein product: CASSQDYEQYF. V and J are TRBV14 and TRBJ2-7; the D is unclear. Germline CDR1 reads SGHDN; CDR2 reads FVKESK. This CDR3 has 11 amino acids. The V gene lost 0 bases and the J gene lost 3 bases, with 0 bases spanning the gap.

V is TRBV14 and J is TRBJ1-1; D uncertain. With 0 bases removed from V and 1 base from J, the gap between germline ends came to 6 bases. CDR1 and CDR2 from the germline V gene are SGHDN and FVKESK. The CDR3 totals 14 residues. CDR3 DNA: TGTGCCAGCAGCCAAGATCGAGGGAACACTGAAGCTTTCTTT. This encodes CASSQDRGNTEAFF.

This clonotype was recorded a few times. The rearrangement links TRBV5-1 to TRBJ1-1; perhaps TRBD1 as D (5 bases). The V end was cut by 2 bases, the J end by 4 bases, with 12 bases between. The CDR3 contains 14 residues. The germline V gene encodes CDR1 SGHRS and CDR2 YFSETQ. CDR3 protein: CASSFFQGSTEAFF. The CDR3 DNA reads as TGCGCCAGCAGCTTTTTTCAGGGATCCACTGAAGCTTTCTTT.

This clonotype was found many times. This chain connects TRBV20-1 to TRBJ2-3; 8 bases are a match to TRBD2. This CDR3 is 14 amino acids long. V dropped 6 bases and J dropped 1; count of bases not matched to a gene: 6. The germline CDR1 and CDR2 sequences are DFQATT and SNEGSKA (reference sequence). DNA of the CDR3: TGCAGTGCGAAGCCGGGAGGGGGCACAGATACGCAGTATTTT. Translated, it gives CSAKPGGGTDTQYF.

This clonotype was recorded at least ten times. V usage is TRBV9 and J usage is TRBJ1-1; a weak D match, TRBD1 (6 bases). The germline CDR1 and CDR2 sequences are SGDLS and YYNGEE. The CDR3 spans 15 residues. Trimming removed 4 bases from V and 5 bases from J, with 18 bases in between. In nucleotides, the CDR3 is TGTGCCAGCAGCCCAACAAGGGGGGCCCTTACTGAAGCTTTCTTT. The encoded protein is CASSPTRGALTEAFF.

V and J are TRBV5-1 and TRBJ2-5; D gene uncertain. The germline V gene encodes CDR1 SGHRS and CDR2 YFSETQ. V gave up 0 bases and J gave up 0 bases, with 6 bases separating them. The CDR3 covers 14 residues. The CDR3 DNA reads TGCGCCAGCAGCTTGGTTGGTCACCAAGAGACCCAGTACTTC. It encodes CASSLVGHQETQYF.

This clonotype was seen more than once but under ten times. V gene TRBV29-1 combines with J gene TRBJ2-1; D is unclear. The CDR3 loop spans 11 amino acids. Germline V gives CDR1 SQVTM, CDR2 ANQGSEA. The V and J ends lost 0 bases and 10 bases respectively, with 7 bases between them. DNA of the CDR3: TGCAGCGTTGAAGATCTGACGGAGCAGTTCTTC. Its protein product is CSVEDLTEQFF.

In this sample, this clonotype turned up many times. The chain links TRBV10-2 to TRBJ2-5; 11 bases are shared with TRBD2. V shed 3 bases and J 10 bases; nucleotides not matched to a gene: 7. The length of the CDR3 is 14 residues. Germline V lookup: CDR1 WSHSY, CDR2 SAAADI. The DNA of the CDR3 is TGCGCCAGCAGTGACGACCCGGGACTAGCGGTCCAGTACTTC. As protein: CASSDDPGLAVQYF.

The CDR3 sequence is CASSPRSLSNQPQHF. In nucleotides, the CDR3 is TGTGCCAGCAGTCCGCGAAGTCTCAGCAATCAGCCCCAGCATTTT. V usage is TRBV6-6 and J usage is TRBJ1-5; D is uncertain. The germline V gene encodes CDR1 MNHNY and CDR2 SVGAGI (reference sequence). Trimming left V 5 bases short and J 1 base short, with 12 bases between. The CDR3 runs to 15 residues.

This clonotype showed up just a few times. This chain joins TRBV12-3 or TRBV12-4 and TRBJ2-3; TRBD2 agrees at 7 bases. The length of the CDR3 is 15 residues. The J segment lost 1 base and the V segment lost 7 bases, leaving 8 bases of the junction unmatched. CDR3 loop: CASTPRLAGTDTQYF. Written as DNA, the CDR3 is TGTGCCAGCACTCCCCGGCTAGCGGGCACAGATACGCAGTATTTT.

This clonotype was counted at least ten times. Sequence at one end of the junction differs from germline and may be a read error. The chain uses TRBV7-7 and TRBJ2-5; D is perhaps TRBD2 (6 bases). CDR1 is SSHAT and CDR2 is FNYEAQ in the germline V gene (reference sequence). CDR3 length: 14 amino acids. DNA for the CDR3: TGTGCTAGCAGCTTAGCGGTGGACAAAGAGACCCAGTACTTC. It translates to CASSLAVDKETQYF.

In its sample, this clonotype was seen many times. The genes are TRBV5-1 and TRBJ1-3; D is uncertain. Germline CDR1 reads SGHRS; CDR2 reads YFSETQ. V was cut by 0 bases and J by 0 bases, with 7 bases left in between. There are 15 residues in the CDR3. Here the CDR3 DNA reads TGCGCCAGCAGCTTGGGGATTACCTCTGGAAACACCATATATTTT. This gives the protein CASSLGITSGNTIYF.

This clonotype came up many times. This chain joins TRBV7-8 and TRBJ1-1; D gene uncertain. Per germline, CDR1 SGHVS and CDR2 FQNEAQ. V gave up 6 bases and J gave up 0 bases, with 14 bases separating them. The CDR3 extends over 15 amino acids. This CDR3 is CASRRQDAMNTEAFF. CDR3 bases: TGTGCCAGCAGACGGCAAGACGCTATGAACACTGAAGCTTTCTTT.

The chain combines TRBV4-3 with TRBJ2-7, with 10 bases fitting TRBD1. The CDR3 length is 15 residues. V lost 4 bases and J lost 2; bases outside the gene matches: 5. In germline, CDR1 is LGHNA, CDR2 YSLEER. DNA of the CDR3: TGCGCCAGCAGCCGAGGGACAGGGGCACCCTACGAGCAGTACTTC. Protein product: CASSRGTGAPYEQYF.

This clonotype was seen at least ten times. The CDR3 reads CASSTLPGGKNIQYF. CDR3 bases: TGCGCCAGCAGCACCCTCCCAGGGGGCAAAAACATTCAGTACTTC. This rearrangement joins TRBV5-1 to TRBJ2-4; 7 bases are a match to TRBD1. This CDR3 region has 15 residues. The germline CDR1 and CDR2 sequences are SGHRS and YFSETQ. J lost 3 bases, V lost 4 bases, and 7 bases had no gene match.

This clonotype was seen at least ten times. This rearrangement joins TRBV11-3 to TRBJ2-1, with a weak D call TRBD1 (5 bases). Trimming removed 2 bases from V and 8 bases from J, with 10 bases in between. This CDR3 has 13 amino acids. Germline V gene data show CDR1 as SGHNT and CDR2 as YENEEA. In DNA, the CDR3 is TGTGCCAGCAGCTTACAGGGTGGGGATGAGCAGTTCTTC. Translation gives CASSLQGGDEQFF.

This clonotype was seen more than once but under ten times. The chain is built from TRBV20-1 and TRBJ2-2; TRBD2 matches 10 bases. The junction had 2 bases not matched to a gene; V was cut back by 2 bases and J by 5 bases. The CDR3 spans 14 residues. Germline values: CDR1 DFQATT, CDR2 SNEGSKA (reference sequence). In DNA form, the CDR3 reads TGCAGTGCTAGACTAGCGGGGGCGACCGGGGAGCTGTTTTTT. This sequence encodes CSARLAGATGELFF.